This TCR beta chain was sequenced during a study of human T cells and chemical hapten exposure. About the study: It was small differences in pooled library volume that mainly caused per-sample TCR yields to vary.

This clonotype was found a few times. Its antigen is not known. Study conclusions and caveats: The number of TCRs over 1 in 1000 frequency stayed unchanged after DPC.

Unfractionated whole blood was the source from which total RNA was extracted. TCRdb recomputed calls from the 5' RACE reads with MiXCR, one row per CDR3 protein. The data show approximately 81,000 distinct CDR3 sequences, approximately 8% seen once. This TCR derives from a male donor in good health.

CDR3 nucleotide sequence: TGCAGCGTTGAATCCGGGACAGGATTCTACGAGCAGTACTTC. Its protein is CSVESGTGFYEQYF. The V call is TRBV29-1, the J call TRBJ2-7; 8 nucleotides agree with TRBD1. Trimming took 2 bases from V and 3 from J; bases not matched to a gene: 6. The CDR3 consists of 14 residues. The germline CDR1 and CDR2 sequences are SQVTM and ANQGSEA.